A single TCR beta chain is shown here with its context. The sample is drawn from a study of shared clonotypes between healthy human individuals. CDR3 length: 15 amino acids. Germline lookup yields CDR1 MNHEY and CDR2 SVGAGI. The germline V and J ends were trimmed by 6 bases and 1 base, with 14 bases remaining between them. Method: immunoSEQ multiplex PCR; TCRdb's copy keeps in-frame clones and lacks some. This table has about 1.1 million clones, 60% to 85% appearing once. This clonotype originated in a man in his late teens or twenties in good health. Some clones in this sample may be carry-over from other donors' samples. J is TRBJ2-3 and V is TRBV6-5, with unresolved D. The sequenced material came from memory CD4+ T cells from PBMCs. The subset: CD45RA-negative fraction. The CDR3 sequence is CASSPADDRTDTQYF. The CDR3 DNA is TGTGCCAGCAGCCCCGCGGATGATCGCACAGATACGCAGTATTTT.